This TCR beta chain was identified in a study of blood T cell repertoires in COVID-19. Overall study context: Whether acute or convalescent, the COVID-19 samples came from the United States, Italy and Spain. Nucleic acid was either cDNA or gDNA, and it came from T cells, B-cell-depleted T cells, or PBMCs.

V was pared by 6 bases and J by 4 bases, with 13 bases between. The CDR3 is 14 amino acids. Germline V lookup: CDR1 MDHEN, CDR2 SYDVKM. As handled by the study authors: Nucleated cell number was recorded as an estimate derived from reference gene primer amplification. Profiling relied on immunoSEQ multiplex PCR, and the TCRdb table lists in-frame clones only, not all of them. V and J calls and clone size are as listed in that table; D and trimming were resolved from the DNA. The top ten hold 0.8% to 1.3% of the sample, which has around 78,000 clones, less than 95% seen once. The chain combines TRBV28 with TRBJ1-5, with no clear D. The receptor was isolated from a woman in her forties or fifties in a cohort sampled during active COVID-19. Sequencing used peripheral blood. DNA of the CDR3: TGTGCCAGCAGATCTCCTTCGGGGAATCAGCCCCAGCATTTT. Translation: CASRSPSGNQPQHF.